This T cell receptor beta chain was identified during a study of T cell responses to AZD1222 COVID-19 vaccine. General observations from the study: Researchers took repertoire samples only after the peak T cell response had come. Spike-specific TCR breadth and depth both grew after two AZD1222 doses. Clonal diversity was possibly underestimated, and white British individuals and females predominated among donors.

Germline CDR1 reads MNHEY; CDR2 reads SVGAGI. This CDR3 is 15 amino acids long. The V gene lost 5 bases and the J gene lost 0 bases, with 11 bases spanning the gap. Using immunoSEQ multiplex PCR, the repertoire was profiled, and TCRdb retains in-frame clones only, with some absent. The repertoire holds about 120,000 clones, 70% to 90% seen once, with 9.4% in the top ten. On this clone: Its antigen is undetermined. The same CDR3 can be traced to other DNA sequences in this sample.

The TCR originated in an adult in good health. The sample was peripheral blood, taken on day 0 of AZD1222 vaccination. The rearrangement uses TRBV6-5 and TRBJ1-3; D ambiguous. The CDR3 coding sequence is TGTGCCAGCAGTCTAGGCGGTTACTCTGGAAACACCATATATTTT. As protein: CASSLGGYSGNTIYF.